This T cell receptor (beta chain) was identified in a study of T cells in Graves' hyperthyroidism and ophthalmopathy. The TCR beta CDR3 regions underwent amplification using RNA transcripts as the source. The study used the HTBI primer set for a first-round RT-PCR of the TCR CDR3. Using its own MiXCR run on the multiplex PCR reads, TCRdb lists one record per CDR3 protein. In the table there are roughly 800,000 distinct CDR3 sequences, around 39% of which are singletons. The CDR3 loop spans 14 amino acids. The ends were cut back, 6 bases at V and 0 bases at J, with 11 bases in the middle. Per the germline V gene, CDR1 is MGHDK and CDR2 is SYGVNS.

The source material was blood. This clonotype was sampled from a man aged 18 to 30 with Graves' hyperthyroidism. This chain joins TRBV25-1 and TRBJ1-1, with a possible D match to TRBD1 (5 bases). The CDR3 spells CASRGLQVNTEAFF. The CDR3 region has the DNA TGTGCCAGCAGGGGACTCCAGGTGAACACTGAAGCTTTCTTT.